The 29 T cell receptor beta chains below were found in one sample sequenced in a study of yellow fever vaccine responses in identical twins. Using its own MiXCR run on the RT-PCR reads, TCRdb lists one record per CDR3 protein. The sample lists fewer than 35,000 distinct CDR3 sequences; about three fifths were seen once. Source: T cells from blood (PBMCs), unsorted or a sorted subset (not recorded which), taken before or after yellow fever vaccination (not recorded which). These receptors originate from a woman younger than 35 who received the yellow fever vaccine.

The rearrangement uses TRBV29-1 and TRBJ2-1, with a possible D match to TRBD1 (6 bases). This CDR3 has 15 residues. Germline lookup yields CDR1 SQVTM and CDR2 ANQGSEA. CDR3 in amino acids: CCALKTGWIGDEQFF. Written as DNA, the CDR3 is TGCTGCGCACTGAAAACAGGGTGGATTGGTGATGAGCAGTTCTTC.

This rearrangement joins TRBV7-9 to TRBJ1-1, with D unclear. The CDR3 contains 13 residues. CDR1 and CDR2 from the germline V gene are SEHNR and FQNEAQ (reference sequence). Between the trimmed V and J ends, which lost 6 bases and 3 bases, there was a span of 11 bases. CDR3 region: CASRLDGDTEAFF. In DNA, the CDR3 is TGTGCCAGCAGGCTAGACGGTGACACTGAAGCTTTCTTT.

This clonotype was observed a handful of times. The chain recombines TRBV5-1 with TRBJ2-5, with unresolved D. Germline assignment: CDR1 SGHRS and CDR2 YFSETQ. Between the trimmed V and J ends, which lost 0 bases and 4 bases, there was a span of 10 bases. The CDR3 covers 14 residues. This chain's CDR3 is CASSLDSVTETQYF. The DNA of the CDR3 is TGCGCCAGCAGCTTGGATTCGGTTACAGAGACCCAGTACTTC.

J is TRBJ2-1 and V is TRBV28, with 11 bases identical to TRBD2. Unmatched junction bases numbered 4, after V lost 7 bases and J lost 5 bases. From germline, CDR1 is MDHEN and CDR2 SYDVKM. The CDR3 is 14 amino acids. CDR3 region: CASILAGGNNEQFF. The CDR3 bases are TGTGCCAGCATCTTAGCGGGAGGGAACAATGAGCAGTTCTTC.

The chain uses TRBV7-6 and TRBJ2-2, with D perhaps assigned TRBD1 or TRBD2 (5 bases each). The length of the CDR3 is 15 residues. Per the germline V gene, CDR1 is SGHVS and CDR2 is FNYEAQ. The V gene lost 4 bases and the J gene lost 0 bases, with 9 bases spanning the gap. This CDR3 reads CASSSWGSNTGELFF. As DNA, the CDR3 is TGTGCCAGCAGCTCCTGGGGGTCGAACACCGGGGAGCTGTTTTTT.

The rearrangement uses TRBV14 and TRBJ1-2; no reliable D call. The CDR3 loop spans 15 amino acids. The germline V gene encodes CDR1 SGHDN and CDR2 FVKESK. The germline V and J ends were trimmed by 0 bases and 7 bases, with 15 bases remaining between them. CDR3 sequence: CASSQELGSLAGYTF. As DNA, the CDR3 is TGTGCCAGCAGCCAAGAACTGGGTTCACTGGCTGGCTACACCTTC.

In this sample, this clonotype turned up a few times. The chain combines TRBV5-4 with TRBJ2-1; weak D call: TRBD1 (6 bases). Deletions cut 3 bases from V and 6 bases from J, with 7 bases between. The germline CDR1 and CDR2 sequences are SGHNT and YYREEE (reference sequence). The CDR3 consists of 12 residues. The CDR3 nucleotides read TGTGCCAGCAGCTCGGACAGCAATGAGCAGTTCTTC. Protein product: CASSSDSNEQFF. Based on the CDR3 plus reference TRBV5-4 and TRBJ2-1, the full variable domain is ETGVTQSPTHLIKTRGQQVTLRCSSQSGHNTVSWYQQALGQGPQFIFQYYREEENGRGNFPPRFSGLQFPNYSSELNVNALELDDSALYLCASSSDSNEQFFGPGTRLTVL.

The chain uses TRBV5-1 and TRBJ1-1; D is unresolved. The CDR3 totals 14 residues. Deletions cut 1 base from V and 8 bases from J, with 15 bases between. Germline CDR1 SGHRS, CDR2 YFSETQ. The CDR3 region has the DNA TGCGCCAGCAGCTTGTGGGAGCAAAGCCCCGAAGCTTTCTTT. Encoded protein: CASSLWEQSPEAFF.

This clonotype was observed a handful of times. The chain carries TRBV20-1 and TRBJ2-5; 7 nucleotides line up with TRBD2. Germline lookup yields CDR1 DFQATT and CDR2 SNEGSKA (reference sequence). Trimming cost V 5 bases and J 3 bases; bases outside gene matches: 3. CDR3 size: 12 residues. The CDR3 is CSAWGGKETQYF. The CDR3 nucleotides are TGCAGTGCTTGGGGAGGGAAAGAGACCCAGTACTTC.

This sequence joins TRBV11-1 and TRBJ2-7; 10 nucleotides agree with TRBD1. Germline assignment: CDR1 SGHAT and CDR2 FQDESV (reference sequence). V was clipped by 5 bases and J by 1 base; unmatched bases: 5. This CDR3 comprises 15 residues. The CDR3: CASSPRQGASYEQYV. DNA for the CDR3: TGTGCCAGCAGCCCCAGACAGGGGGCTTCCTACGAGCAGTACGTC.

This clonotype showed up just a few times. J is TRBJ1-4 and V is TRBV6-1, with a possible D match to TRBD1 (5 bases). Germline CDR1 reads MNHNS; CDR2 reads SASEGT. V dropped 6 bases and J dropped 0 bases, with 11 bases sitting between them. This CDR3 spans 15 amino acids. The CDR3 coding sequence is TGTGCCAGCAGCCGGGACTCTGCAACTAATGAAAAACTGTTTTTT. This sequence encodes CASSRDSATNEKLFF.

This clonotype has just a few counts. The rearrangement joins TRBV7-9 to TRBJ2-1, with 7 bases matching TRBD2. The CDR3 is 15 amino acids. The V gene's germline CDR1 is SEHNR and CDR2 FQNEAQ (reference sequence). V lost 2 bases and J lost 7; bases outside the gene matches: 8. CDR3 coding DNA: TGTGCCAGCAGCTTAATGGGCGGGAGCTATAATGAGCAGTTCTTC. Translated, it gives CASSLMGGSYNEQFF.

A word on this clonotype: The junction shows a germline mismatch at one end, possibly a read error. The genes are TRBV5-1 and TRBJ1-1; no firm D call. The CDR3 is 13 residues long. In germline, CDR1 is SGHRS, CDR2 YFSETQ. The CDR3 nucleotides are TGCGCCAGCAGCTCAACTGGGAACGCTGAAGCTTTCTTT. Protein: CASSSTGNAEAFF.

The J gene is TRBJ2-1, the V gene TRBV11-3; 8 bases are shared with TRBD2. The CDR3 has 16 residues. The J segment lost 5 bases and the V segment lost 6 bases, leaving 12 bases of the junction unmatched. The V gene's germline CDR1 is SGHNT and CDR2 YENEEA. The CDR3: CASSPWGAGVNNEQFF. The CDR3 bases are TGTGCCAGCAGTCCGTGGGGAGCGGGAGTTAACAATGAGCAGTTCTTC.

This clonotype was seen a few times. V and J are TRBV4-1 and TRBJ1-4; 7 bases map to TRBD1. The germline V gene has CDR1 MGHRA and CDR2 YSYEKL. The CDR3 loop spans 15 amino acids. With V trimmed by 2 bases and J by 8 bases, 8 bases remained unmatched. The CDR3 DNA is TGCGCCAGCAGCCAATCTGACAGGGTCGGCGAAAAACTGTTTTTT. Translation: CASSQSDRVGEKLFF.

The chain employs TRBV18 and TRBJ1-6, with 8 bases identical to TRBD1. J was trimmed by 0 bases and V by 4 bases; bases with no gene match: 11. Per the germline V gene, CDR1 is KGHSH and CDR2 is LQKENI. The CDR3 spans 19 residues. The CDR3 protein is CASSLAGDRRSSYNSPLHF. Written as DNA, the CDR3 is TGTGCCAGCTCACTCGCCGGGGACAGGAGGAGCTCCTATAATTCACCCCTCCACTTT.

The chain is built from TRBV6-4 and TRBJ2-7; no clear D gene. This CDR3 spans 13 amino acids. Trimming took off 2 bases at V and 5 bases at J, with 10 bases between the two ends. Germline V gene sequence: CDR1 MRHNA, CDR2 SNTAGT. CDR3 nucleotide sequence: TGTGCCAGCAGTGACAGGTTCCCTGACGAGCAGTACTTC. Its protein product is CASSDRFPDEQYF.

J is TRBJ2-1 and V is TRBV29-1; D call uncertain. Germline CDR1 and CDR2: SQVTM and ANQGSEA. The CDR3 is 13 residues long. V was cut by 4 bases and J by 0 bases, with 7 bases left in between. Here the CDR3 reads CSVVGLSYNEQFF. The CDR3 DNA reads TGCAGCGTTGTTGGGCTCTCCTACAATGAGCAGTTCTTC.

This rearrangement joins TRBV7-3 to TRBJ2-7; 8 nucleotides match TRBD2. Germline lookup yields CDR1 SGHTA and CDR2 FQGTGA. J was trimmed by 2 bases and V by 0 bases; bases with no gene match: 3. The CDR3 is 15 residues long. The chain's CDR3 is CASSLTSGDTYEQYF. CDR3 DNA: TGTGCCAGCAGCTTAACTAGCGGGGATACCTACGAGCAGTACTTC.

The CDR3 loop is CATATGTSEAFF. In DNA form, the CDR3 reads TGTGCCACCGCAACCGGGACAAGTGAAGCTTTCTTT. The chain uses TRBV28 and TRBJ1-1, with D perhaps TRBD1 (6 bases). Germline V gene sequence: CDR1 MDHEN, CDR2 SYDVKM. V was shortened by 10 bases and J by 7 bases, with 16 bases between the two germline ends. This CDR3 contains 12 residues.

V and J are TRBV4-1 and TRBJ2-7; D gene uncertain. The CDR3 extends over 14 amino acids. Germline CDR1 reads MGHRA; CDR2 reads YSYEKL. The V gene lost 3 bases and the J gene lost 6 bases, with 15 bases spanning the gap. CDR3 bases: TGCGCCAGCAGCCAGACCGCAGGTGGCCCCGAGCAGTACGTC. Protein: CASSQTAGGPEQYV.

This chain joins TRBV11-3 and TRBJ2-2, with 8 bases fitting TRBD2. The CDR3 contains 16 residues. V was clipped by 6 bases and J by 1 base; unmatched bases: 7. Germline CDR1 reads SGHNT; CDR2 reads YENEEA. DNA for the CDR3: TGTGCCAGCAGGAAGGCGGCGGGGGGGAACACCGGGGAGCTGTTTTTT. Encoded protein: CASRKAAGGNTGELFF.

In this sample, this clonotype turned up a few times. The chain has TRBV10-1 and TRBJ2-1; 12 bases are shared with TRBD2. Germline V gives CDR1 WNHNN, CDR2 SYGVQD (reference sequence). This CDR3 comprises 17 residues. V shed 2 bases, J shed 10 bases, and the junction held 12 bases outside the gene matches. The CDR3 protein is CASSESPTSGRFGEQFF. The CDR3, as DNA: TGCGCCAGCAGTGAGAGCCCGACTAGCGGGAGATTTGGGGAGCAGTTCTTC.

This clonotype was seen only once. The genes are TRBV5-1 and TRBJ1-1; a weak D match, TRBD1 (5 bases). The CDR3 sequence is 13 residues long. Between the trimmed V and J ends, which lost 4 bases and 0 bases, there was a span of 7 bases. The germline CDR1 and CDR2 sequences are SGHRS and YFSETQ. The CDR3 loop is CASSDSLNTEAFF. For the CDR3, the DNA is TGCGCCAGCAGCGACAGTTTGAACACTGAAGCTTTCTTT.

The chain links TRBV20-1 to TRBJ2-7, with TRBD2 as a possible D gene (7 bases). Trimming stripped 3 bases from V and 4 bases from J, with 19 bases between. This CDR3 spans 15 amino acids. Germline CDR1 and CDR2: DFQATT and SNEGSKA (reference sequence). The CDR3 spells CSARLSGGRWYEQYV. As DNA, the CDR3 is TGCAGTGCTAGGTTATCGGGGGGCCGGTGGTACGAGCAGTACGTC.

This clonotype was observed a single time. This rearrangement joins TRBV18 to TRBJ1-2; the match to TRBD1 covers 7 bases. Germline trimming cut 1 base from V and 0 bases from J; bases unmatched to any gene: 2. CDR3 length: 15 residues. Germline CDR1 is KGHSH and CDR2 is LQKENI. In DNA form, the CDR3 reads TGTGCCAGCTCACCACAGGGGGCATCTAACTATGGCTACACCTTC. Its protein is CASSPQGASNYGYTF.

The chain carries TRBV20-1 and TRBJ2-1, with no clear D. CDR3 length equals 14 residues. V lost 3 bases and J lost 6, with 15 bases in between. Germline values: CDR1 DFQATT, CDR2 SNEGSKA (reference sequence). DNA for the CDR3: TGCAGTGCTAGCTGGCTAGGCTTGGGCAATGAGCAGTTCTTC. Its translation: CSASWLGLGNEQFF.

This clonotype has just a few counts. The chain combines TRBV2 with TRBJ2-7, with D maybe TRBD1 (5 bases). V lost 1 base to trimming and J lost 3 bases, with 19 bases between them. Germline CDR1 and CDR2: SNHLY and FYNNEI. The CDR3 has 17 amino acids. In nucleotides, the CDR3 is TGTGCCAGCAGTGAAGTATCCAGTGGCAGGGCCAACTACGAGCAGTACTTC. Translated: CASSEVSSGRANYEQYF.

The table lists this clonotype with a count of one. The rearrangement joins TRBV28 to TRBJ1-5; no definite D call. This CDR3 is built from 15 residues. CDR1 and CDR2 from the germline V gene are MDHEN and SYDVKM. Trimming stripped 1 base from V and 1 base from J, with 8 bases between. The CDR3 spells CASSLLRSSNQPQHF. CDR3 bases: TGTGCCAGCAGTTTATTACGGAGCAGCAATCAGCCCCAGCATTTT.